This T cell receptor beta chain was captured in a study of blood T cell repertoires in COVID-19. Across about 22 US areas, participants ranged in age from roughly 18 to 95 years. Measured with immunoSEQ multiplex PCR; TCRdb has only the in-frame clones, and not every one. The data contain about 380,000 clones, approximately 89% of them singletons. The receptor comes from a man younger than 45 who had recovered from COVID-19. Sequencing was done on a sample of PBMCs or T cells enriched from blood (not recorded which).

CDR3 in amino acids: CAWRGGPDEQYF. In nucleotides, the CDR3 is TGTGCCTGGAGGGGGGGACCGGACGAGCAGTACTTC. V usage is TRBV30 and J usage is TRBJ2-7, with D tentatively TRBD2 (6 bases). Germline V CDR1 and CDR2: GTSNPN, SVGIG (reference sequence). Trimming shortened V by 3 bases and J by 5 bases, and 11 bases separated the two germline ends. CDR3 length: 12 residues. The variable domain in full, completed from reference TRBV30 and TRBJ2-7, reads SQTIHQWPATLVQPVGSPLSLECTVEGTSNPNLYWYRQAAGRGLQLLFYSVGIGQISSEVPQNLSASRPQDRQFILSSKKLLLSDSGFYLCAWRGGPDEQYFGPGTRLTVT.